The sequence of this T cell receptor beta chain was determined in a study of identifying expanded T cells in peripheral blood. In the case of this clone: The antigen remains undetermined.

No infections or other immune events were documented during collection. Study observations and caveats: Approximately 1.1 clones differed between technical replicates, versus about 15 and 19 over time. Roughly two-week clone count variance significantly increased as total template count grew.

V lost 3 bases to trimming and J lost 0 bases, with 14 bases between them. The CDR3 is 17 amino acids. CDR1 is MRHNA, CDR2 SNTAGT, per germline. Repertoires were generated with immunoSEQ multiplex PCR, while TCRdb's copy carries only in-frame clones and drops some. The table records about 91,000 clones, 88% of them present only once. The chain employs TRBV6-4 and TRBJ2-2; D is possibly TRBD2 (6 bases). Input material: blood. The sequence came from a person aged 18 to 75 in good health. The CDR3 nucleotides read TGTGCCAGCAGTGAGACGGGAGAGTGGACGAACACCGGGGAGCTGTTTTTT. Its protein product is CASSETGEWTNTGELFF.